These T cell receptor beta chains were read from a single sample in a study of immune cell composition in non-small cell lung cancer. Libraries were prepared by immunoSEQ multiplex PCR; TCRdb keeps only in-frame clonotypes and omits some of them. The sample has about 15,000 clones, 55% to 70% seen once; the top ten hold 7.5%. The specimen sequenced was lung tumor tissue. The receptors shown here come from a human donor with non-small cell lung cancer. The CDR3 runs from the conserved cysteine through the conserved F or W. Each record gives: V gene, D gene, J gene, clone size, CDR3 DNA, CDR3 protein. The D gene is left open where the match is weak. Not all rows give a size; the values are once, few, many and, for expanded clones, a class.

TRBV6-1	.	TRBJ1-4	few	TGTGCCAGCAGGAGGGAAAAACTGTTTTTT	CASRREKLFF
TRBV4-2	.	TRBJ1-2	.	TGTGCCAGCAGCCAAGGGGGGGACGGGGGCTATGGCTACACCTTC	CASSQGGDGGYGYTF
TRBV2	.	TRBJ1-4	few	TGTGCCAGCAGAGGCGGCAGCAATGAAAAACTGTTTTTT	CASRGGSNEKLFF
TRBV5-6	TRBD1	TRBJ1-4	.	TGTGCCAGCAGCTTGGAGACAGGGGGTAATGAAAAACTGTTTTTT	CASSLETGGNEKLFF
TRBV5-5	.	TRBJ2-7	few	TGTGCCAGCAGCCGACAGCTTGTCCCCTACGAGCAGTACTTC	CASSRQLVPYEQYF
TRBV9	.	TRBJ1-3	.	TGTGCCAGCAGCGTACAGGGTGTTGGAAACACCATATATTTT	CASSVQGVGNTIYF
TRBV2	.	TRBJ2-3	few	TGTGCCACCAGGGCTAGCACAGATACGCAGTATTTT	CATRASTDTQYF
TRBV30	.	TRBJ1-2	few	TGTGCCTGGAGTGTACAGGGTGGCTACACCTTC	CAWSVQGGYTF
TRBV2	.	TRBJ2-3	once	TGTGCCAGCAGTGATAAGACAGTGACGGATACGCAGTATTTT	CASSDKTVTDTQYF
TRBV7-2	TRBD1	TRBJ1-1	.	TGTGCCAGCAGCTTCGGACAGGGGAGCACTGAAGCTTTCTTT	CASSFGQGSTEAFF
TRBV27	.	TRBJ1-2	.	TGTGCCAGCAGGACAACAAGACGGGGACTTGGCTACACCTTC	CASRTTRRGLGYTF
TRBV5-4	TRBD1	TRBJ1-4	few	TGTGCCAGCAGCTTGACAGGGGGTGAAAAACTGTTTTTT	CASSLTGGEKLFF
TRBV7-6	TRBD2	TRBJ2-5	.	TGTGCCAGCAGCTTAGCCCGGACTAGCGGGGGCCCTCTAATATTGTACCAAGAGACCCAGTACTTC	CASSLARTSGGPLILYQETQYF
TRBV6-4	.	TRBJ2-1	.	TGTGCCAGCAGTGAAGGGTCAGGGGAGTACAATGAGCAGTTCTTC	CASSEGSGEYNEQFF
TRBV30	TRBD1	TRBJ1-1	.	TGTGCCTGGGGACAGGGAGGCACTGAAGCTTTCTTT	CAWGQGGTEAFF
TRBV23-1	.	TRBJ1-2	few	TGCGCCAGCAGTCGGGCCACCCAAGGTGGCTACACCTTC	CASSRATQGGYTF
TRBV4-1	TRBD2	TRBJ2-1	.	TGCGCCAGCAGCCCTTCCCACCCTCCTAGCGGGGGTCGTTATGAGCAGTTCTTC	CASSPSHPPSGGRYEQFF
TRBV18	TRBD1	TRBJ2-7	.	TGTGCCAGCCGGAAACGGGACAGTTCCTACGAGCAGTACTTC	CASRKRDSSYEQYF
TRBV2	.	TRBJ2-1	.	TGTGCCAGCAGTGGAGGAGGGCCAATAAATGAGCAGTTCTTC	CASSGGGPINEQFF
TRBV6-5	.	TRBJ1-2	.	TGTGCCAGCAGTTACAACCGACAGTGGGTGAGCTACACCTTC	CASSYNRQWVSYTF
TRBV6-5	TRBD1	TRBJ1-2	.	TGTGCCAGCAGTTTGTGGACAGGGAAGGGCTATGGCTACACCTTC	CASSLWTGKGYGYTF
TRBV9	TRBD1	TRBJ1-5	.	TGTGCCAGCAGCGCTGGGACAGGGAACCAGCCCCAGCATTTT	CASSAGTGNQPQHF
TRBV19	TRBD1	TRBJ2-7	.	TGTGCCAGTAGTATCCGGACAGGGCCCTCCTACGAGCAGTACTTC	CASSIRTGPSYEQYF
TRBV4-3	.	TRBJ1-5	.	TGCGCCAGCAGCACAGGGCTGTATCAGCCCCAGCATTTT	CASSTGLYQPQHF
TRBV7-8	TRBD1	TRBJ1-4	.	TGTGCCAGCAGCTCAGGGGGACGGATTTACTATGCAACTAATGAAAAACTGTTTTTT	CASSSGGRIYYATNEKLFF
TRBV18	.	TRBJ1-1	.	TGTGCCAGCTCGGGGGGGATGAACACTGAAGCTTTCTTT	CASSGGMNTEAFF
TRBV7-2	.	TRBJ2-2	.	TGTGCCAGCAGCTTAGGGCTAGCCTCCGGGGAGCTGTTTTTT	CASSLGLASGELFF
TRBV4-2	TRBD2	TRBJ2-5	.	TGTGCCAGCAGCCAAGATTTGCTAGCGGGGGGGGAGGGGACCCAGTACTTC	CASSQDLLAGGEGTQYF
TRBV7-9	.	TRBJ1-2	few	TGTGCCAGCAGCCACCGGGTCCCGCTAAATGGCTACACCTTC	CASSHRVPLNGYTF
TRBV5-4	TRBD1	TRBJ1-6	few	TGTGCCAGCAGCCCCAGGGGGCCGCGGTCCGTTAATTCACCCCTCCACTTT	CASSPRGPRSVNSPLHF
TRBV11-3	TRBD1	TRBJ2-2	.	TGTGCCAGCAGCCACGGACAGGGTCCCGCCGGGGAGCTGTTTTTT	CASSHGQGPAGELFF
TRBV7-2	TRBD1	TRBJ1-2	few	TGTGCCAGCAGCACACAAACAGGGGGCGTCTATGGCTACACCTTC	CASSTQTGGVYGYTF
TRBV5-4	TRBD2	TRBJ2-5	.	TGTGCCAGCAGCTCTAAGACTAGCGGGGGGGAATGGGAGACCCAGTACTTC	CASSSKTSGGEWETQYF
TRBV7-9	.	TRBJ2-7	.	TGTGCCAGCAGCTTAGCTACAGGGTTGCCCTACGAGCAGTACTTC	CASSLATGLPYEQYF
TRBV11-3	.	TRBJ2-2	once	TGTGCCAGCAGCTTAGCCCCTCCGGGCACCGGGGAGCTGTTTTTT	CASSLAPPGTGELFF
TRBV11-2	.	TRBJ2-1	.	TGTGCCAGCAGCTTAAGTAGAGAGCAGTTCTTC	CASSLSREQFF